Following are 7 T cell receptor beta chains from one sample sequenced in a study of T-cell reconstitution after alpha-beta-depleted transplantation in children. Library preparation (for TCRbeta) was performed with unique molecular identifiers. MiXCR was run by TCRdb on the PCR reads, yielding one entry per CDR3 protein. The table shows about 540,000 distinct CDR3 sequences, with about a sixth occurring only once. Material: PBMCs from the stem cell graft donor, obtained from the stem cell graft. The receptor source for this set is a human donor who donated a stem cell graft to a child with acute lymphoblastic leukemia.

This clonotype was counted a few times. The V and J genes are TRBV30 and TRBJ2-3, with 9 nucleotides matching TRBD2. CDR3 length: 15 amino acids. From germline, CDR1 is GTSNPN and CDR2 SVGIG (reference sequence). Trimming removed 5 bases from V and 4 bases from J; junction bases left unmatched: 10. This CDR3 is CAWDVSGRRADTQYF. CDR3 DNA: TGTGCCTGGGATGTAAGCGGGAGGCGGGCAGATACGCAGTATTTT.

This clonotype was counted between two and nine times. The chain employs TRBV4-1 and TRBJ2-2; 7 bases match TRBD2. Germline V lookup: CDR1 MGHRA, CDR2 YSYEKL. The CDR3 runs 16 residues. The ends lost 1 base at V and 4 bases at J; junction bases unmatched: 6. This CDR3 is CASSQGSPGGTGELFF. The CDR3 DNA sequence: TGCGCCAGCAGCCAAGGAAGTCCGGGGGGCACCGGGGAGCTGTTTTTT.

This clonotype has a handful of counts. The chain links TRBV2 to TRBJ1-5; D is uncertain. Germline CDR1 SNHLY, CDR2 FYNNEI. The V end lost 8 bases, the J end lost 9 bases, and 20 bases lay between the germline ends. The CDR3 length is 14 residues. The CDR3 DNA reads as TGTGCCAGCTCCCCACCTAACAGCGTGGGGCCCCAGCATTTT. Protein: CASSPPNSVGPQHF.

The gene calls are TRBV9 and TRBJ2-5; 10 nucleotides match TRBD2. The V gene end was trimmed by 0 bases and the J gene end by 2 bases; junction bases not matched to a gene: 7. This CDR3 contains 17 residues. Germline CDR1 is SGDLS and CDR2 is YYNGEE. CDR3 in amino acids: CASSVDVPAGGQETQYF. The DNA for the CDR3 is TGTGCCAGCAGCGTAGATGTGCCAGCGGGAGGGCAAGAGACCCAGTACTTC. The whole variable domain, remainder taken from reference TRBV9 and TRBJ2-5, is DSGVTQTPKHLITATGQRVTLRCSPRSGDLSVYWYQQSLDQGLQFLIQYYNGEERAKGNILERFSAQQFPDLHSELNLSSLELGDSALYFCASSVDVPAGGQETQYFGPGTRLLVL.

This clonotype was seen more than once but under ten times. V and J are TRBV13 and TRBJ2-3; 8 bases map to TRBD1. J gave up 0 bases and V 3 bases, and 2 bases lay outside the gene matches. The CDR3 spans 15 residues. Germline V gene sequence: CDR1 PRHDT, CDR2 FYEKMQ (reference sequence). This CDR3 reads CASSLDRASTDTQYF. Written as DNA, the CDR3 is TGTGCCAGCAGCTTGGACAGGGCCAGCACAGATACGCAGTATTTT.

This chain uses TRBV7-2 with TRBJ2-7, with unresolved D. CDR1 is SGHTA and CDR2 is FQGNSA in the germline V gene. The V and J ends lost 8 bases and 5 bases respectively, with 19 bases between them. The CDR3 loop spans 14 amino acids. Written as DNA, the CDR3 is TGTGCCAGCCGCGACCGGGCGGCGGTGGACGAGCAGTACTTC. Translating it yields CASRDRAAVDEQYF.

This clonotype was picked up a small number of times. This rearrangement joins TRBV3-1 to TRBJ2-2, with D unresolved. Germline CDR1 is LGHDT and CDR2 is YNNKEL (reference sequence). The V end lost 1 base, the J end lost 0 bases, and 9 bases lay between the germline ends. The CDR3 spans 16 residues. The CDR3 nucleotides read TGTGCCAGCAGCCAAGTGCCACCGCCGAACACCGGGGAGCTGTTTTTT. Translation gives CASSQVPPPNTGELFF.